Each of the 23 T cell receptor beta chains below was sequenced from the same sample in a study of shared clonotypes between healthy human individuals. Clones were read by immunoSEQ multiplex PCR, and TCRdb kept only the in-frame ones, dropping some. The data contain more than 1.2 million clones, 97% to 99% of them singletons. The sequenced material came from naive CD4+ T cells sorted from blood. Indicated subset: CD45RA+ positively selected. Receptors were obtained from a man under 40 in good health.

The chain recombines TRBV18 with TRBJ2-2; 7 nucleotides match TRBD2. This CDR3 has 15 residues. CDR1 is KGHSH and CDR2 is LQKENI in the germline V gene. The V and J ends lost 4 bases and 4 bases, in that order; junction bases with no gene match: 6. CDR3 in amino acids: CASSRGLVGTGELFF. CDR3 DNA sequence: TGTGCCAGCTCACGTGGACTAGTGGGCACCGGGGAGCTGTTTTTT.

This chain connects TRBV5-1 to TRBJ2-1; TRBD2 matches at 11 bases. V lost 4 bases and J lost 9; bases outside the gene matches: 12. The CDR3 has 16 amino acids. Germline CDR1 SGHRS, CDR2 YFSETQ. This chain's CDR3 is CASSQQASGGRSEQFF. CDR3 DNA sequence: TGCGCCAGCAGCCAACAGGCTAGCGGGGGGCGTAGTGAGCAGTTCTTC.

This clone was counted once. The chain uses TRBV2 and TRBJ2-1; D is ambiguous. The germline CDR1 and CDR2 sequences are SNHLY and FYNNEI. The CDR3 sequence is 14 residues long. Trimming shortened V by 7 bases and J by 7 bases, and 17 bases separated the two germline ends. The DNA of the CDR3 is TGTGCCAGCAAGCAGGAGACTGGGTGGAATGAGCAGTTCTTC. Translation: CASKQETGWNEQFF. Based on the CDR3 plus reference TRBV2 and TRBJ2-1, the full variable domain is EPEVTQTPSHQVTQMGQEVILRCVPISNHLYFYWYRQILGQKVEFLVSFYNNEISEKSEIFDDQFSVERPDGSNFTLKIRSTKLEDSAMYFCASKQETGWNEQFFGPGTRLTVL.

The gene calls are TRBV19 and TRBJ2-3, with TRBD2 matching 8 bases. V was pared by 3 bases and J by 2 bases, with 4 bases of the junction left unmatched. This CDR3 spans 15 amino acids. From germline, CDR1 is LNHDA and CDR2 SQIVND (reference sequence). CDR3 residues: CASSMASGFTDTQYF. In nucleotides, the CDR3 is TGTGCCAGTAGTATGGCTAGCGGGTTCACAGATACGCAGTATTTT.

This chain connects TRBV6-1 to TRBJ2-7; 7 bases align to TRBD1. Germline CDR1 reads MNHNS; CDR2 reads SASEGT. The CDR3 extends over 13 amino acids. CDR3 DNA: TGTGCTTACAGGGGCCCCTTCCCGGGCGAGCAGTACTTC. Translation: CAYRGPFPGEQYF.

On this clone itself: Other DNA sequences from this sample encode an identical CDR3 as well. This chain links TRBV7-2 with TRBJ2-2; D remains ambiguous. This CDR3 spans 13 amino acids. Germline V CDR1 and CDR2: SGHTA, FQGNSA. Trimming removed 0 bases from V and 5 bases from J, with 4 bases in between. CDR3 amino acids: CASSLARTGELFF. CDR3 coding DNA: TGTGCCAGCAGCTTAGCTAGGACCGGGGAGCTGTTTTTT.

The gene calls are TRBV7-9 and TRBJ2-5; either TRBD1 or TRBD2 may supply D (5 bases each). CDR3 length: 16 amino acids. CDR1 and CDR2 (germline): SEHNR, FQNEAQ (reference sequence). The V gene lost 0 bases and the J gene lost 5 bases, with 16 bases spanning the gap. The CDR3 bases are TGTGCCAGCAGCTTAGCCCCGGGACGGACAAGGGAGACCCAGTACTTC. This encodes CASSLAPGRTRETQYF.

This chain uses TRBV5-8 with TRBJ2-3; tentative D call: TRBD2 (5 bases). V was clipped by 1 base and J by 2 bases, with 17 bases between them. This CDR3 spans 17 amino acids. CDR1 and CDR2 from the germline V gene are SGHTS and YDEGEE. CDR3 amino acids: CASSLLVGAPYTDTQYF. The CDR3 nucleotides read TGTGCCAGCAGCTTGTTAGTGGGAGCCCCATACACAGATACGCAGTATTTT.

The table lists this clone with a count of one. The CDR3 sequence: CASKRTLDTGELFF. For the CDR3, the DNA is TGTGCCAGCAAAAGGACCCTAGACACCGGGGAGCTGTTTTTT. The chain recombines TRBV2 with TRBJ2-2; no definite D call. With 7 bases removed from V and 3 bases from J, the gap between germline ends came to 12 bases. The CDR3 totals 14 residues. Germline V CDR1 and CDR2: SNHLY, FYNNEI.

The chain joins TRBV9 to TRBJ2-5; 8 bases agree with TRBD2. The germline V gene encodes CDR1 SGDLS and CDR2 YYNGEE. CDR3 size: 19 residues. V shed 0 bases, J shed 3 bases, and the junction held 16 bases outside the gene matches. The CDR3 nucleotides are TGTGCCAGCAGCGTAGGTCTCTACGGGCGGGAGGCCGCCAAAGAGACCCAGTACTTC. Translation gives CASSVGLYGREAAKETQYF. The variable domain in full, with the rest retrieved from reference TRBV9 and TRBJ2-5, is DSGVTQTPKHLITATGQRVTLRCSPRSGDLSVYWYQQSLDQGLQFLIQYYNGEERAKGNILERFSAQQFPDLHSELNLSSLELGDSALYFCASSVGLYGREAAKETQYFGPGTRLLVL.

The chain has TRBV29-1 and TRBJ2-7; D may correspond to TRBD1 or TRBD2 (6 bases each). Germline V gene lookup returns CDR1 SQVTM and CDR2 ANQGSEA. The V end was cut by 7 bases, the J end by 0 bases, with 13 bases between. The CDR3 has 13 residues. The CDR3 loop is CSAGGHNSYEQYF. The CDR3 DNA sequence: TGCAGCGCCGGGGGACACAACTCCTACGAGCAGTACTTC.

V and J are TRBV28 and TRBJ2-3; TRBD2 agrees at 7 bases. The CDR3 is made up of 14 amino acids. J lost 4 bases, V lost 5 bases, and 6 bases had no gene match. Looked up from germline, CDR1 is MDHEN and CDR2 is SYDVKM. The CDR3 loop is CASSMTSIADTQYF. CDR3 nucleotide sequence: TGTGCCAGCAGTATGACTAGCATAGCAGATACGCAGTATTTT.

The V gene is TRBV6-4, the J gene TRBJ2-7; 10 bases are shared with TRBD1. The CDR3 consists of 12 residues. Germline CDR1 MRHNA, CDR2 SNTAGT. J gave up 4 bases and V 10 bases, and 4 bases lay outside the gene matches. The CDR3: CAIGTGAYEQYF. CDR3 nucleotides: TGTGCCATTGGGACAGGGGCGTACGAGCAGTACTTC.

The chain carries TRBV5-1 and TRBJ2-3, with 15 positions matching TRBD2. Germline V gene data show CDR1 as SGHRS and CDR2 as YFSETQ. Losses at the gene ends were 4 bases for V and 6 bases for J; bases not matched to a gene: 9. This CDR3 comprises 17 residues. In DNA form, the CDR3 reads TGCGCCAGCAGCAGGACTAGCGGGAGGGCCGGGGAGGATACGCAGTATTTT. Translated: CASSRTSGRAGEDTQYF. The variable domain in full, completed from reference TRBV5-1 and TRBJ2-3, reads KAGVTQTPRYLIKTRGQQVTLSCSPISGHRSVSWYQQTPGQGLQFLFEYFSETQRNKGNFPGRFSGRQFSNSRSEMNVSTLELGDSALYLCASSRTSGRAGEDTQYFGPGTRLTVL.

V usage is TRBV5-1 and J usage is TRBJ2-7; D gene uncertain. The germline V gene encodes CDR1 SGHRS and CDR2 YFSETQ. With 0 bases removed from V and 2 bases from J, the gap between germline ends came to 9 bases. The CDR3 totals 14 residues. For the CDR3, the DNA is TGCGCCAGCAGCTTGGTACACCATCCCTACGAGCAGTACTTC. It is translated as CASSLVHHPYEQYF.

This chain connects TRBV5-1 to TRBJ2-7; D perhaps matches TRBD1 (6 bases). The V gene lost 0 bases and the J gene lost 3 bases, with 13 bases spanning the gap. This CDR3 has 15 residues. Germline CDR1 SGHRS, CDR2 YFSETQ. The CDR3 bases are TGCGCCAGCAGCTTGGTGGGGGCGACCCACTACGAGCAGTACTTC. Residues: CASSLVGATHYEQYF.

This chain links TRBV2 with TRBJ1-6; 7 bases are a match to TRBD1. CDR3 size: 17 residues. Germline V gene data show CDR1 as SNHLY and CDR2 as FYNNEI. V gave up 3 bases and J gave up 0 bases; unmatched junction bases: 5. CDR3 loop: CASSELGGSSYNSPLHF. CDR3 in DNA: TGTGCCAGCAGTGAGCTAGGGGGCAGCTCCTATAATTCACCCCTCCACTTT.

This rearrangement joins TRBV5-1 to TRBJ2-5; 10 bases agree with TRBD1. This CDR3 region has 15 residues. V dropped 4 bases and J dropped 3; count of bases not matched to a gene: 6. Germline lookup yields CDR1 SGHRS and CDR2 YFSETQ. CDR3: CASSQPGQGKETQYF. CDR3 nucleotides: TGCGCCAGCAGCCAACCGGGACAGGGGAAAGAGACCCAGTACTTC. Filled out from reference TRBV5-1 and TRBJ2-5, the complete variable domain reads KAGVTQTPRYLIKTRGQQVTLSCSPISGHRSVSWYQQTPGQGLQFLFEYFSETQRNKGNFPGRFSGRQFSNSRSEMNVSTLELGDSALYLCASSQPGQGKETQYFGPGTRLLVL.

The chain recombines TRBV5-1 with TRBJ1-5; TRBD1 agrees at 7 bases. Germline values: CDR1 SGHRS, CDR2 YFSETQ. The CDR3 loop spans 17 amino acids. J lost 6 bases, V lost 0 bases, and 12 bases had no gene match. In nucleotides, the CDR3 is TGCGCCAGCAGCTTGGCATTTGGAGAAGGGGGCTTTCAGCCCCAGCATTTT. It yields the protein CASSLAFGEGGFQPQHF.

The chain is built from TRBV29-1 and TRBJ1-1, with a weak D call TRBD1 (6 bases). Germline lookup yields CDR1 SQVTM and CDR2 ANQGSEA. Trimming left V 4 bases short and J 2 bases short, with 17 bases between. This CDR3 comprises 15 residues. CDR3 region: CSVVFSWGLNTEAFF. In nucleotides, the CDR3 is TGCAGCGTTGTGTTTAGTTGGGGGCTTAACACTGAAGCTTTCTTT. The full variable domain, rest sourced from reference TRBV29-1 and TRBJ1-1, is SAVISQKPSRDICQRGTSLTIQCQVDSQVTMMFWYRQQPGQSLTLIATANQGSEATYESGFVIDKFPISRPNLTFSTLTVSNMSPEDSSIYLCSVVFSWGLNTEAFFGQGTRLTVV.

The chain combines TRBV6-5 with TRBJ2-3; 9 nucleotides match TRBD2. The CDR3 consists of 14 residues. V lost 6 bases and J lost 7; bases outside the gene matches: 8. Germline CDR1 and CDR2: MNHEY and SVGAGI. The chain's CDR3 is CASSSGTSWNTQYF. The CDR3 nucleotides read TGTGCCAGCAGCTCCGGGACTAGCTGGAATACGCAGTATTTT.

The rearrangement joins TRBV27 to TRBJ2-1; 9 nucleotides agree with TRBD2. Trimming at V came to 5 bases and at J to 5 bases, leaving 4 bases not matched to a gene. The CDR3 has 14 residues. Germline loops: CDR1 MNHEY, CDR2 SMNVEV (reference sequence). CDR3 DNA: TGTGCCAGCAGTGGCGGGAGGGTCAACAATGAGCAGTTCTTC. Protein product: CASSGGRVNNEQFF.

The chain uses TRBV5-1 and TRBJ2-1, with 15 bases identical to TRBD2. Germline V gene lookup returns CDR1 SGHRS and CDR2 YFSETQ. The length of the CDR3 is 17 residues. The V segment lost 4 bases and the J segment 4 bases; nucleotides outside the gene matches: 6. The CDR3 DNA sequence: TGCGCCAGCAGCCGTTGGACTAGCGGGAGGGAATACAATGAGCAGTTCTTC. Protein: CASSRWTSGREYNEQFF. The variable domain in full, completed from reference TRBV5-1 and TRBJ2-1, reads KAGVTQTPRYLIKTRGQQVTLSCSPISGHRSVSWYQQTPGQGLQFLFEYFSETQRNKGNFPGRFSGRQFSNSRSEMNVSTLELGDSALYLCASSRWTSGREYNEQFFGPGTRLTVL.